These T cell receptor beta chains were read from a single sample in a study of cytomegalovirus exposure and HLA in healthy donors. Here immunoSEQ multiplex PCR was the method, and the copy in TCRdb shows in-frame clones only, minus some. The sample includes some 75,000 clones. Sequencing used PBMCs. The receptors shown here come from a man aged 35 to 55 in good health and CMV-seronegative. CDR3s include the opening cysteine and the closing phenylalanine or tryptophan. The D gene is left open where the match is weak.

v_call,j_call,d_call,cdr3_aa,cdr3_nt
TRBV2,TRBJ1-2,NA,CASSEGRQANYGYTF,TGTGCCAGCAGTGAAGGGCGACAGGCTAACTATGGCTACACCTTC
TRBV6-6,TRBJ2-7,NA,CASSYSLPSATYEQYF,TGTGCCAGCAGTTACTCGCTTCCTTCCGCGACCTACGAGCAGTACTTC
TRBV4-2,TRBJ2-1,NA,CASSQDLATYNEQFF,TGTGCCAGCAGCCAAGACCTAGCGACCTACAATGAGCAGTTCTTC
TRBV11-2,TRBJ2-2,TRBD1,CASSRTGVGTGELFF,TGTGCCAGCAGTCGTACAGGGGTGGGCACCGGGGAGCTGTTTTTT
TRBV5-5,TRBJ1-2,TRBD1,CASSLGDRVLLTNYGYTF,TGTGCCAGCAGCTTGGGGGACAGGGTTTTGCTAACTAACTATGGCTACACCTTC
TRBV2,TRBJ1-1,NA,CASAHRENTEAFF,TGTGCCAGCGCCCACAGGGAGAACACTGAAGCTTTCTTT
TRBV6-1,TRBJ2-2,TRBD1,CASNAWDSESGELFF,TGTGCCAGCAATGCCTGGGACAGCGAGAGCGGGGAGCTGTTTTTT
TRBV2,TRBJ2-1,TRBD2,CATTWRTSGNEQFF,TGTGCCACCACCTGGCGGACTAGCGGCAATGAGCAGTTCTTC
TRBV15,TRBJ2-5,TRBD1,CATSPLDRGRRETQYF,TGTGCCACCAGCCCCCTAGACAGGGGGCGTAGGGAGACCCAGTACTTC
TRBV4-3,TRBJ1-1,TRBD1,CASSPGQGGVNTEAFF,TGCGCCAGCAGCCCGGGACAGGGGGGTGTGAACACTGAAGCTTTCTTT
TRBV7-2,TRBJ2-5,TRBD1,CASSTGGLNQETQYF,TGTGCCAGCAGCACAGGGGGTTTGAACCAAGAGACCCAGTACTTC
TRBV6-5,TRBJ1-5,NA,CASSRTKGGNQPQHF,TGTGCCAGCAGCCGGACCAAGGGGGGCAATCAGCCCCAGCATTTT
TRBV19,TRBJ2-1,NA,CASIGLANEQFF,TGTGCCAGTATAGGGCTAGCAAATGAGCAGTTCTTC
TRBV19,TRBJ1-2,NA,CASSIRGLTDPINYGYTF,TGTGCCAGTAGTATCAGGGGATTAACAGACCCAATTAACTATGGCTACACCTTC
TRBV6-5,TRBJ2-1,NA,CASTRSDEQFF,TGTGCCAGCACCCGCTCGGATGAGCAGTTCTTC
TRBV18,TRBJ1-5,NA,CASSPATINQPQHF,TGTGCCAGCTCACCGGCCACAATCAATCAGCCCCAGCATTTT
TRBV14,TRBJ1-5,NA,CASSQDLNQPQHF,TGTGCCAGCAGCCAAGATCTTAATCAGCCCCAGCATTTT
TRBV27,TRBJ2-2,TRBD2,CASSRLAGTTGELFF,TGTGCCAGCAGCCGTCTAGCGGGAACAACCGGGGAGCTGTTTTTT
TRBV6-6,TRBJ1-1,NA,CASSYRGGSEAFF,TGTGCCAGCAGCTACCGTGGGGGCTCTGAAGCTTTCTTT
TRBV10-3,TRBJ2-1,NA,CATTGGSTNEQFF,TGTGCCACGACCGGGGGATCTACCAATGAGCAGTTCTTC
TRBV9,TRBJ2-1,NA,CASNPSGLPGNEQFF,TGTGCCAGCAACCCATCGGGACTGCCCGGCAATGAGCAGTTCTTC
TRBV5-1,TRBJ2-7,TRBD2,CASSPFLAGGTYEQYF,TGCGCCAGCAGCCCTTTTTTGGCGGGAGGGACCTACGAGCAGTACTTC
TRBV11-3,TRBJ2-3,NA,CASSPTSTDTQYF,TGTGCCAGCAGCCCTACTAGCACAGATACGCAGTATTTT
TRBV5-1,TRBJ2-7,TRBD2,CASGILAGGGEQYF,TGCGCCAGCGGAATACTAGCGGGAGGAGGAGAGCAGTACTTC